This T cell receptor beta chain comes out of a study of cytomegalovirus exposure and HLA in healthy donors. Study-wide points: Accurate prediction of most subjects' HLA-A and HLA-B alleles from TCR beta sequences was reported. Sequencing depth across donors, presence/absence analyses assumed, was roughly uniform.

About this clone: Its matching antigen is unknown.

Germline CDR1 SGHRS, CDR2 YFSETQ. The CDR3 extends over 15 amino acids. V lost 0 bases and J lost 0, with 10 bases in between. PCR amplification relied on 60 Vbeta primers (plus 13 Jbeta primers). Sequencing used immunoSEQ multiplex PCR; TCRdb keeps in-frame clones, though not all of them. Counted here are about 55,000 clones, more than 75% occurring once; the ten biggest clones make up 1.4% to 1.5%. The chain has TRBV5-1 and TRBJ2-7, with D tentatively TRBD1 (6 bases). The receptor comes from a female donor in good health and CMV-seronegative. Material for sequencing was PBMCs. CDR3 sequence reads: CASSLGGGTSYEQYF. In DNA form, the CDR3 reads TGCGCCAGCAGCTTGGGTGGGGGCACCTCCTACGAGCAGTACTTC.